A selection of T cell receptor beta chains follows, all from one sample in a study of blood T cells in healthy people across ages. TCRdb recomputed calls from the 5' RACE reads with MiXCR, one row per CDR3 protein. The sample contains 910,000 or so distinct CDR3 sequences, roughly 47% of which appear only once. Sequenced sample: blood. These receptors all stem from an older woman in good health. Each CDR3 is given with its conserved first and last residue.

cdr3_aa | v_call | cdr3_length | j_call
CSARLAGVTYEQYF | TRBV20-1 | 14 | -
CASSHTGSPLHF | TRBV3-1 | 12 | TRBJ1-6
CATRDRARDGYTF | TRBV7-9 | 13 | TRBJ1-2
CASSPGQGRDGELFF | TRBV12-3/TRBV12-4 | 15 | TRBJ2-2
CASSPSRASGRLQTQYF | TRBV28 | 17 | -
CASSQENRGNYGYTF | TRBV4-3 | 15 | TRBJ1-2
CASSFGQGARDYGYTF | TRBV5-5 | 16 | TRBJ1-2
CAIKVGVETGALDGANVLTF | TRBV10-3 | 20 | TRBJ2-6
CASSRIDRVYYEQYF | TRBV6-6 | 15 | -
CASSFRGRGETQYF | TRBV28 | 14 | TRBJ2-5
CSAMGQPETQYF | TRBV20-1 | 12 | -
CASSQEFLAGGKSYEQYF | TRBV4-2 | 18 | TRBJ2-7
CASSPRGGEAFF | TRBV13 | 12 | TRBJ1-1
CASSLYLASIQYF | TRBV7-2 | 13 | TRBJ2-4
CASREDRITEAFF | TRBV27 | 13 | TRBJ1-1
CASSPEGSQPQHF | TRBV5-1 | 13 | TRBJ1-5
CASKGDSNQPQHF | TRBV2 | 13 | TRBJ1-5
CSARSEPYGYTF | TRBV20-1 | 12 | TRBJ1-2
CATKSSLSYEQYF | TRBV7-2 | 13 | TRBJ2-7
CASSLAFHDEQFF | TRBV4-2 | 13 | TRBJ2-1
CASGRGLVPTDTQYF | TRBV12-5 | 15 | TRBJ2-3
CSPQLLAGSYEQYF | TRBV20-1 | 14 | TRBJ2-7
CSPSKAGRETQYF | TRBV20-1 | 13 | TRBJ2-5
CACRLAGGSDYGQFF | TRBV30 | 15 | TRBJ2-1
CASSSVGRTQETQYF | TRBV5-1 | 15 | TRBJ2-5
CASAFQGNTEAFF | TRBV12-3/TRBV12-4 | 13 | TRBJ1-1
CASRERAGGEQYF | TRBV2 | 13 | TRBJ2-7
CASSNTQLRLPGELFF | TRBV12-3/TRBV12-4 | 16 | TRBJ2-2
CSAPVVQGLYNEQFF | TRBV20-1 | 15 | TRBJ2-1
CASSFGGSVETQYF | TRBV7-6 | 14 | -
CASSQRRGSTDTQYF | TRBV3-1 | 15 | TRBJ2-3
CASSFPALAGVNEQFF | TRBV28 | 16 | TRBJ2-1
CASSFAFTSGSTDTQYF | TRBV5-1 | 17 | TRBJ2-3
CSAVIEEALSLYEQYF | TRBV20-1 | 16 | -
CASSPGTGNTYEQYF | TRBV5-1 | 15 | TRBJ2-7
CASSHRTTNEKLFF | TRBV14 | 14 | TRBJ1-4
CASSLVPSAHNEQFF | TRBV7-2 | 15 | TRBJ2-1
CSARGGTPQFF | TRBV20-1 | 11 | TRBJ2-1
CASSPRQDGPQYF | TRBV7-2 | 13 | TRBJ2-3
CSASTGTAYNQPQHF | TRBV20-1 | 15 | TRBJ1-5
CASSLIRTGTGANVLTF | TRBV11-2 | 17 | TRBJ2-6
CASNQRLAGGPDTQYF | TRBV4-2 | 16 | TRBJ2-3
CASSDDGNTEAFF | TRBV2 | 13 | TRBJ1-1
CASNQDIIHEQYF | TRBV12-3/TRBV12-4 | 13 | TRBJ2-7
CASSKAGSYNEQYF | TRBV5-1 | 14 | -
CASEVLRKQYF | TRBV28 | 11 | TRBJ2-7
CSAFGTGDQETQYF | TRBV20-1 | 14 | TRBJ2-5
CASSRGTQNTGELFF | TRBV5-1 | 15 | TRBJ2-2
CASSQSAGGLGEQYF | TRBV4-1 | 15 | TRBJ2-4
CATSRDPSTGTQYF | TRBV15 | 14 | TRBJ2-5
CASSVAVNTEAFF | TRBV9 | 13 | TRBJ1-1
CSVGLAGGDTQYF | TRBV29-1 | 13 | TRBJ2-3
CASSRGGAETQYF | TRBV28 | 13 | TRBJ2-5